These 31 T cell receptor beta chains were all obtained from the same sample, sequenced in a study of type 1 and type 2 diabetes patients. Amplification started from genomic DNA. Multiplex PCR with 30 forward and 13 reverse primers amplified the TCR beta CDR3. TCRdb redid the calling of the multiplex PCR reads with MiXCR, one entry per CDR3 protein. Of more than 250,000 distinct CDR3 sequences listed, roughly 50% are singletons. Material for sequencing was peripheral blood mononuclear cells (PBMCs). The receptors stem from a man younger than 35 with type 2 diabetes.

This chain uses TRBV4-2 with TRBJ1-5; D remains ambiguous. V lost 1 base and J 0 bases, leaving 7 bases between the germline ends. The CDR3 spans 15 residues. CDR1 is LGHNA and CDR2 is YNFKEQ in the germline V gene. The CDR3: CASSQVGDSNQPQHF. The CDR3 DNA reads as TGTGCCAGCAGCCAAGTAGGTGATAGCAATCAGCCCCAGCATTTT.

The chain recombines TRBV2 with TRBJ1-2, with D unresolved. Trimming shortened V by 2 bases and J by 7 bases, and 17 bases separated the two germline ends. Looked up from germline, CDR1 is SNHLY and CDR2 is FYNNEI. This CDR3 region has 15 residues. DNA of the CDR3: TGTGCCAGCAGTGAACAACAGTATGATGCGGGTGGCTACACCTTC. This translates into CASSEQQYDAGGYTF.

This rearrangement joins TRBV14 to TRBJ2-7; D not resolved. Germline V lookup: CDR1 SGHDN, CDR2 FVKESK. V was shortened by 0 bases and J by 7 bases, with 7 bases between the two germline ends. CDR3 length: 12 residues. CDR3 region: CASSQEGWEQYF. The CDR3 DNA sequence: TGTGCCAGCAGCCAAGAAGGGTGGGAGCAGTACTTC. Full variable domain (outside the CDR3, taken from reference TRBV14 and TRBJ2-7): EAGVTQFPSHSVIEKGQTVTLRCDPISGHDNLYWYRRVMGKEIKFLLHFVKESKQDESGMPNNRFLAERTGGTYSTLKVQPAELEDSGVYFCASSQEGWEQYFGPGTRLTVT.

V and J are TRBV7-8 and TRBJ2-3; D is perhaps TRBD1 (5 bases). V was cut by 2 bases and J by 4 bases, with 16 bases left in between. The CDR3 runs to 16 residues. Germline CDR1 SGHVS, CDR2 FQNEAQ. This CDR3 reads CASSLPEGAVPDTQYF. As DNA, the CDR3 is TGTGCCAGCAGCTTACCCGAAGGGGCAGTACCAGATACGCAGTATTTT.

The table lists this clonotype with a few counts. The V and J genes are TRBV6-5 and TRBJ2-5; D is possibly TRBD1 or TRBD2 (5 bases each). V lost 4 bases to trimming and J lost 1 base, with 13 bases between them. The CDR3 is 15 amino acids. Germline V gene sequence: CDR1 MNHEY, CDR2 SVGAGI. This CDR3 reads CASSSTSGTQETQYF. The CDR3 nucleotides are TGTGCCAGCAGTTCAACCTCAGGGACCCAAGAGACCCAGTACTTC.

The chain carries TRBV7-8 and TRBJ2-1; 10 nucleotides align to TRBD2. CDR1 and CDR2 (germline): SGHVS, FQNEAQ. V dropped 2 bases and J dropped 9; count of bases not matched to a gene: 7. The CDR3 is 15 amino acids. The CDR3 DNA follows: TGTGCCAGCAGCTTAATTAGCGGGGGGCAAGGTGAGCAGTTCTTC. Translating it yields CASSLISGGQGEQFF.

This clonotype was detected only a few times. This chain joins TRBV19 and TRBJ1-1, with 9 nucleotides matching TRBD1. The CDR3 has 14 residues. V shed 6 bases, J shed 4 bases, and the junction held 6 bases outside the gene matches. Germline values: CDR1 LNHDA, CDR2 SQIVND (reference sequence). The CDR3 sequence is CASRMGQGRTEAFF. CDR3 sequence (DNA): TGTGCCAGTAGGATGGGACAGGGACGCACTGAAGCTTTCTTT.

This clonotype was detected only a few times. The rearrangement uses TRBV20-1 and TRBJ2-7, with a weak D call TRBD1 (6 bases). The CDR3 runs to 14 residues. The V gene lost 3 bases and the J gene lost 6 bases, with 18 bases spanning the gap. The germline gives CDR1 DFQATT, CDR2 SNEGSKA (reference sequence). The CDR3 DNA reads TGCAGTGCTAGCCTTCCAGGGGATCGGGGCGAGCAGTACTTC. Amino acid sequence: CSASLPGDRGEQYF.

V gene TRBV7-8 combines with J gene TRBJ2-7, with no clear D. Trimming took 7 bases from V and 2 from J, leaving 12 bases between them. CDR3 length equals 13 residues. The germline V gene has CDR1 SGHVS and CDR2 FQNEAQ. The CDR3 protein is CASTGQEPYEQYF. In nucleotides, the CDR3 is TGTGCCAGCACCGGGCAGGAACCCTACGAGCAGTACTTC.

This clonotype was seen many times. The chain uses TRBV2 and TRBJ2-5; D might be TRBD1 or TRBD2, each matching 5 bases. Germline V CDR1 and CDR2: SNHLY, FYNNEI. Trimming removed 4 bases at V and 5 bases at J, with 17 bases between. The CDR3 runs to 15 residues. CDR3 DNA sequence: TGTGCCAGCAGTGCTCCCGGGACGTCGGGGGAGACCCAGTACTTC. Translating it yields CASSAPGTSGETQYF.

V is TRBV25-1 and J is TRBJ1-6; D is unresolved. The CDR3 is 15 amino acids. The V and J ends lost 5 bases and 6 bases respectively, with 14 bases between them. Germline V gene sequence: CDR1 MGHDK, CDR2 SYGVNS. The CDR3 loop is CASSLGNLGNSPLHF. The DNA of the CDR3 is TGTGCCAGCAGTTTGGGGAACCTGGGTAATTCACCCCTCCACTTT.

Concerning this clonotype itself: A read error may be the cause here, since a much bigger clone is one base away. J is TRBJ2-5 and V is TRBV2; TRBD2 is a possible D gene (6 bases). The CDR3 spans 13 residues. Germline values: CDR1 SNHLY, CDR2 FYNNEI. V lost 5 bases and J lost 7, with 14 bases in between. CDR3 sequence: CASSLASGGTQYF. The DNA for the CDR3 is TGTGCCAGCAGTCTAGCGAGCGGTGGGACCCAGTACTTC.

In its sample, this clonotype was seen a few times. The genes are TRBV19 and TRBJ2-3; D perhaps matches TRBD2 (5 bases). Trimming took off 5 bases at V and 6 bases at J, with 21 bases between the two ends. This CDR3 has 16 residues. Germline V gene data show CDR1 as LNHDA and CDR2 as SQIVND (reference sequence). The CDR3 spells CASSLPRGLDGDTQYF. The CDR3 coding sequence is TGTGCCAGTAGTTTACCACGTGGACTGGACGGGGATACGCAGTATTTT.

This clonotype was counted a few times. This chain uses TRBV12-3 or TRBV12-4 with TRBJ1-5; D is perhaps TRBD1 (5 bases). V was cut by 5 bases and J by 4 bases, with 21 bases left in between. The CDR3 is made up of 17 amino acids. CDR3 residues: CASSNPTDLVPNQPQHF. In nucleotides, the CDR3 is TGTGCCAGCAGTAACCCGACAGATCTCGTTCCTAATCAGCCCCAGCATTTT.

The gene calls are TRBV10-1 and TRBJ2-7; D remains unclear. The length of the CDR3 is 9 residues. V was pared by 3 bases and J by 9 bases, with 3 bases between. CDR1 WNHNN and CDR2 SYGVQD come from the germline V gene (reference sequence). CDR3 region: CASSEPQYF. In DNA form, the CDR3 reads TGCGCCAGCAGTGAACCGCAGTACTTC.

The chain links TRBV29-1 to TRBJ2-1; 9 bases map to TRBD2. V was pared by 3 bases and J by 3 bases, with 3 bases of the junction left unmatched. There are 14 residues in the CDR3. Germline assignment: CDR1 SQVTM and CDR2 ANQGSEA. CDR3 protein: CSVEASGIYNEQFF. The DNA of the CDR3 is TGCAGCGTTGAGGCTAGCGGGATCTACAATGAGCAGTTCTTC.

This clonotype has a handful of counts. The CDR3 coding sequence is TGTGCCAGCAGCCAAGATTACGAGCGGGGGATTGGAGGCTCCTACAATGAGCAGTTCTTC. Amino acids: CASSQDYERGIGGSYNEQFF. This chain uses TRBV14 with TRBJ2-1, with 8 bases identical to TRBD2. Trimming at V came to 0 bases and at J to 0 bases, leaving 13 bases not matched to a gene. The germline V gene encodes CDR1 SGHDN and CDR2 FVKESK. The CDR3 totals 20 residues.

A single count supports this clonotype. V usage is TRBV7-8 and J usage is TRBJ2-7; 10 bases are shared with TRBD1. Trimming removed 10 bases from V and 5 bases from J; junction bases left unmatched: 11. The CDR3 is 14 residues long. CDR1 is SGHVS, CDR2 FQNEAQ, per germline. In DNA form, the CDR3 reads TGTGCCACCCAGGCGACAGGGGGCATCCACGAGCAGTACTTC. It codes for CATQATGGIHEQYF.

A few counts support this clonotype. The chain carries TRBV5-1 and TRBJ2-3; TRBD1 might be the D (6 bases). The CDR3 spans 16 residues. Trimming removed 4 bases at V and 0 bases at J, with 15 bases between. CDR1 is SGHRS, CDR2 YFSETQ, per germline. CDR3 region: CASSDSGTTSTDTQYF. The CDR3 DNA reads as TGCGCCAGCAGCGATTCCGGGACAACTAGCACAGATACGCAGTATTTT.

This clonotype appeared a single time. This chain joins TRBV29-1 and TRBJ1-1; no definite D call. V dropped 8 bases and J dropped 3 bases, with 10 bases sitting between them. The CDR3 contains 11 residues. Germline lookup yields CDR1 SQVTM and CDR2 ANQGSEA. CDR3 bases: TGCAGCACCACCGGACACACTGAAGCTTTCTTT. This gives the protein CSTTGHTEAFF.

The chain is built from TRBV4-1 and TRBJ2-7; the D is unclear. This CDR3 region has 13 residues. The ends were cut back, 5 bases at V and 5 bases at J, with 13 bases in the middle. Germline V gene data show CDR1 as MGHRA and CDR2 as YSYEKL. Here the CDR3 DNA reads TGCGCCAGCAGCAACTTCCTAGGGAACGAGCAGTACTTC. Its protein product is CASSNFLGNEQYF.

This clonotype showed up just a few times. V is TRBV18 and J is TRBJ1-1; D perhaps matches TRBD1 (5 bases). Germline assignment: CDR1 KGHSH and CDR2 LQKENI. The CDR3 extends over 15 amino acids. V was clipped by 3 bases and J by 0 bases, with 11 bases between them. CDR3 DNA sequence: TGTGCCAGCTCACCCGCAGGGCCCATGAACACTGAAGCTTTCTTT. Protein: CASSPAGPMNTEAFF. Combining the CDR3 with reference TRBV18 and TRBJ1-1 gives the whole variable domain NAGVMQNPRHLVRRRGQEARLRCSPMKGHSHVYWYRQLPEEGLKFMVYLQKENIIDESGMPKERFSAEFPKEGPSILRIQQVVRGDSAAYFCASSPAGPMNTEAFFGQGTRLTVV.

This rearrangement joins TRBV5-1 to TRBJ2-7; D is tentatively TRBD1 or TRBD2 (5 bases each). Germline V gene data show CDR1 as SGHRS and CDR2 as YFSETQ. The CDR3 length is 14 residues. V lost 3 bases and J 1 base, leaving 11 bases between the germline ends. The CDR3 DNA reads TGCGCCAGCAGCTGGGACGTAGGGTCCTACGAGCAGTACTTC. It is translated as CASSWDVGSYEQYF.

CDR3: CASSYSWQTTDTQYF. In DNA form, the CDR3 reads TGTGCCAGCAGTTACTCGTGGCAGACCACAGATACGCAGTATTTT. This chain links TRBV6-5 with TRBJ2-3; D gene uncertain. V was clipped by 0 bases and J by 2 bases, with 9 bases between them. Germline assignment: CDR1 MNHEY and CDR2 SVGAGI. The CDR3 sequence is 15 residues long.

The chain joins TRBV10-1 to TRBJ2-5, with D unclear. The CDR3 length is 14 residues. Germline V lookup: CDR1 WNHNN, CDR2 SYGVQD (reference sequence). V dropped 0 bases and J dropped 1 base, with 6 bases sitting between them. The CDR3 loop reads CASSESNSQETQYF. The CDR3 region has the DNA TGCGCCAGCAGTGAGTCAAATAGCCAAGAGACCCAGTACTTC.

The chain has TRBV7-8 and TRBJ2-6, with 8 bases identical to TRBD1. Looked up from germline, CDR1 is SGHVS and CDR2 is FQNEAQ. This CDR3 is 17 amino acids long. V dropped 5 bases and J dropped 1; count of bases not matched to a gene: 7. CDR3 protein: CASSIQGEVSGANVLTF. CDR3 DNA: TGTGCCAGCAGCATACAGGGGGAAGTTTCTGGGGCCAACGTCCTGACTTTC.

This clonotype was counted many times. V gene TRBV25-1 combines with J gene TRBJ2-1; no definite D call. From germline, CDR1 is MGHDK and CDR2 SYGVNS. This CDR3 comprises 12 residues. Trimming took off 8 bases at V and 4 bases at J, with 9 bases between the two ends. CDR3 protein: CASLLGYNEQFF. As DNA, the CDR3 is TGTGCCAGCCTTCTTGGGTACAATGAGCAGTTCTTC.

V and J are TRBV30 and TRBJ2-1, with D uncertain. V lost 3 bases and J 11 bases, leaving 8 bases between the germline ends. The CDR3 length is 10 residues. Germline V CDR1 and CDR2: GTSNPN, SVGIG (reference sequence). The CDR3 protein is CAWRYGQQFF. Written as DNA, the CDR3 is TGTGCCTGGAGATACGGACAGCAGTTCTTC.

This clonotype was detected many times. The V and J genes are TRBV7-2 and TRBJ2-7; 7 nucleotides line up with TRBD1. After removal of 6 bases from V and 3 bases from J, the junction contained 8 bases not matched to a gene. The CDR3 covers 14 residues. From germline, CDR1 is SGHTA and CDR2 FQGNSA. This chain's CDR3 is CASRRQGQLYEQYF. As DNA, the CDR3 is TGTGCCAGCAGACGCCAGGGACAGCTCTACGAGCAGTACTTC.

This clonotype was found a few times. The V call is TRBV14, the J call TRBJ2-7; 9 nucleotides agree with TRBD2. Germline V gene data show CDR1 as SGHDN and CDR2 as FVKESK. The trim removed 0 bases at V and 0 bases at J, leaving 9 bases unmatched. CDR3 length: 18 amino acids. CDR3 DNA: TGTGCCAGCAGCCAAGATGGCCGGCTAGCGGGATCCTCCTACGAGCAGTACTTC. Protein: CASSQDGRLAGSSYEQYF.

The J gene is TRBJ1-5, the V gene TRBV12-3 or TRBV12-4, with a tentative D call TRBD1 (5 bases). The CDR3 loop spans 16 amino acids. V gave up 6 bases and J gave up 6 bases, with 21 bases separating them. For the CDR3, the DNA is TGTGCCAGCAGCTCCCCTGCATTTGCAAGGGGTCAGCCCCAGCATTTT. Its protein is CASSSPAFARGQPQHF.